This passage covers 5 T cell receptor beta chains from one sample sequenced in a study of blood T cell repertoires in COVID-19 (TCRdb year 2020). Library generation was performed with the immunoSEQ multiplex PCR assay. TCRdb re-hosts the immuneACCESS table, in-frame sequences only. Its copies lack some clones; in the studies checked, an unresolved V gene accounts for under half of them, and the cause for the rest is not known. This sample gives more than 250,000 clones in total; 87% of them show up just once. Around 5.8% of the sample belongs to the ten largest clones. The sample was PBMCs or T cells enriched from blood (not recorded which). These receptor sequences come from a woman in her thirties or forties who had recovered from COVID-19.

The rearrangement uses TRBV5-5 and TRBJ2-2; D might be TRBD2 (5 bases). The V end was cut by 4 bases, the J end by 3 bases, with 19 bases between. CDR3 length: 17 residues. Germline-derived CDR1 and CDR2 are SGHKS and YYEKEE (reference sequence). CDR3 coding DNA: TGTGCCAGCAGCCGCTTCCTTAGACGGGGATACACCGGGGAGCTGTTTTTT. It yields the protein CASSRFLRRGYTGELFF.

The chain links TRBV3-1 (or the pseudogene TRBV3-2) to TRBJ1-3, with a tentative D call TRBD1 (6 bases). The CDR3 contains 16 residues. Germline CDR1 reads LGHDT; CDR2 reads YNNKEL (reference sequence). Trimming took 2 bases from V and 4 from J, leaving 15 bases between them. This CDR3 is CASSQWSTGHGNTIYF. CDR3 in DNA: TGTGCCAGCAGCCAATGGTCAACAGGGCACGGAAACACCATATATTTT.

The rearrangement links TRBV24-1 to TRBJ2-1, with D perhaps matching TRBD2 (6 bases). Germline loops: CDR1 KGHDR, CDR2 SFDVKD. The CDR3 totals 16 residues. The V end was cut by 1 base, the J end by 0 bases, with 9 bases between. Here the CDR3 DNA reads TGTGCCACCAGTGATTTTGGAGGGAGCTCCTACAATGAGCAGTTCTTC. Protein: CATSDFGGSSYNEQFF.

CDR3 amino acids: CASSPRRGGRSYGWETQYF. As DNA, the CDR3 is TGTGCCAGCAGCCCCCGGAGGGGCGGGAGGAGCTATGGATGGGAGACCCAGTACTTC. This chain uses TRBV3-1 (or the pseudogene TRBV3-2) with TRBJ2-5; 8 bases fit TRBD2. Trimming cost V 4 bases and J 5 bases; bases outside gene matches: 21. The germline gives CDR1 LGHDT, CDR2 YNNKEL (reference sequence). CDR3 length: 19 residues.

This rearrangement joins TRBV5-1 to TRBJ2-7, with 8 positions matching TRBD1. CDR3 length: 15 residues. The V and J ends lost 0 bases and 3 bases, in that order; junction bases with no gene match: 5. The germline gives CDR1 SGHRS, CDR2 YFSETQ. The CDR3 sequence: CASSLGNTGGYEQYF. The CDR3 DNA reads TGCGCCAGCAGCTTGGGGAACACAGGGGGCTACGAGCAGTACTTC.